This T cell receptor (beta chain) was identified during a study of blood T cell repertoires in COVID-19 (TCRdb year 2020). The study in broad terms: The collaborator samples originated in the United States, Italy and Spain and spanned the acute and convalescent phases of COVID-19. The material from the prospective study consisted of cDNA or gDNA derived from T cells, B-cell-depleted T cells, or PBMCs. The dataset comprised deeply sampled blood TCRbeta repertoires from subjects exposed to, actively infected with, or recovered from COVID-19. The repertoires were made available in a free public database intended to serve as a resource for research on the immune response to SARS-CoV-2. The samples were drawn from the first 160 participants of the ongoing ImmuneRACE study and from 950 to 1,500 subjects provided by 6 global collaborators. The sample metadata nearly always contained a de-identified subject ID, COVID-19 status, age in years and sex. Where available, HLA class I and class II types were obtained from metadata supplied by the sample provider rather than from assay-based typing.

One collaborating source in Seattle enrolled patients during active infection and followed them longitudinally through the course of disease. Whole blood was collected in K2EDTA tubes by collaborating institutions according to the institutions' own protocols. For TCRbeta analysis, collaborators shipped samples in one of three forms: frozen whole blood, isolated PBMCs, or DNA extracted from either of those sample types. TCRbeta CDR3 regions were amplified from genomic DNA using the immunoSEQ Assay, a bias-controlled multiplex PCR. The study's processing was this. The number of nucleated cells in each sample was estimated from the amplification of reference gene primers within the assay. To quantify the absolute abundance of each unique TCRbeta CDR3 rearrangement, sequence reads were collapsed and filtered. For each sample, productive Simpson clonality was calculated as the square root of Simpson's diversity index across productive rearrangements. TCRdb took this table from immuneACCESS and kept in-frame rearrangements with V and J called. Such tables lack part of the clones; where checked against another copy, unresolved V genes explain under half of the gap, and the rest is unexplained. V and J calls and clone size are copied from that table; D and trimming were computed from the DNA. The sample yields 310,000 or so clones; 87% were counted once. The ten top clones hold approximately 9.9% of the sample.

The count of this clone is one. The target of this receptor is not known. Base qualities are not provided; no much larger clone lies one nucleotide away. Summary of the overall study and its limitations: How much clinical and demographic metadata was included differed by source and by participant, and the metadata was provided uncurated.

As encoded in the germline V gene, CDR1 is SGHRS while CDR2 is YFSETQ. Reading from cysteine to phenylalanine, the CDR3 counts 15 amino acids. Only the CDR3 part of the read is kept: 45 bases, read in frame from the first base. Trimming takes 3 bases from V and 2 bases from J, and the germline ends sit 11 bases apart. Here the chain combines TRBV5-1 and TRBJ2-2; tentative D gene TRBD1, with 5 bases matching. Sequenced input: peripheral blood. This clonotype originated in a man younger than 45 with COVID-19, enrolled during active disease. The CDR3 reads as follows: CASSSDTSNTGELFF. The DNA is TGCGCCAGCAGCTCGGACACCTCCAACACCGGGGAGCTGTTTTTT.